This T cell receptor (beta chain) was recorded in a study of a mutant IDH1 vaccine in newly diagnosed glioma (dated by TCRdb to the early 2020s). A note on the overall study: Vaccination started 4-6 weeks after radiotherapy alone, or was given together with temozolomide cycles in the groups whose treatment included chemotherapy. The week-35 safety follow-up was designated visit V12, and the week-47 end of study was designated visit V13. Prior to enrollment, patients had been given standard therapy consisting of radiotherapy alone, temozolomide alone, or radiochemotherapy with temozolomide, with the combination given to most patients. Peripheral blood samples were drawn at six visits, namely V03 (baseline), V05, V07, V10, V12 and V13. The roughly 33 treated patients were approximately 62% male and roughly 40% female, with a mean age of roughly 40 years. For exploratory analyses, longitudinal TCRB deep sequencing was carried out in around 24 treated patients wherever samples were available. On the study overall, not on this receptor specifically: According to the authors, sample limitations meant that analyses of patient blood samples could not be reproduced. Availability determined which PBMC samples were chosen for TCRB deep sequencing. Immune responses induced by the vaccine were seen in approximately 92% of patients across multiple MHC alleles. Pseudoprogression appeared unrelated to alterations in the top peripheral T cell clonotypes detected by TCRB sequencing.

Remarks on this clone: This clone's antigen is unknown. Base qualities are not recorded, but no much larger clone differs from it by a single base.

The time point label here, explained by the study, means: week 47, end of study. Every vaccine dose consisted of 300 ug of a 20-mer mutant IDH1 peptide in Montanide, administered subcutaneously together with topical imiquimod. Across visits V03 through V10, patients got a total of eight vaccinations, given in weeks 1, 3, 5, 7, 11, 15, 19 and 23. The donors had newly diagnosed IDH1-mutant astrocytomas of WHO grade 3 or 4 that showed loss of nuclear ATRX. The samples were drawn from NOA16, a multicentre, single-arm, open-label phase I trial in Germany that tested a mutant IDH1 peptide vaccine in humans for the first time. Genomic DNA for TCRB sequencing was extracted from EDTA blood using the DNeasy Blood and Tissue Kit. Libraries were prepared through the immunoSEQ multiplex PCR assay. Following the manufacturer's protocol, the hsTCRB Kit was used to amplify rearranged TCR beta chain sequences. Sequencing of TCRB libraries was carried out on an Illumina MiSeq. Turning to the authors' computational methods: The kit vendor's proprietary platform handled demultiplexing, trimming and gene mapping. TCRdb re-hosts the immuneACCESS table, in-frame sequences only. Its copies lack some clones; in the studies checked, an unresolved V gene accounts for under half of them, and the cause for the rest is not known. That table gives V, J and clone size, and the DNA gave D and trimming. The sample data list over 75,000 clones, and roughly four fifths of these were observed just once. The ten largest clonotypes hold 5.2% of the sample.

Looking up the germline V gene yields CDR1 MNHNS and CDR2 SASEGT. The CDR3 spans 15 residues, from the cysteine through the phenylalanine. Only the CDR3 DNA stays, 45 bases, in frame from base 1. Clipping removes 5 bases from V and 4 bases from J, with 8 as the unmatched junction base count. The chain employs TRBV6-1 and TRBJ1-5; 7 bases in between match TRBD1. The source of this sequence is a middle-aged man with glioma. Sample: PBMCs, taken from a glioma patient whose treatment included an IDH1 peptide vaccine. CDR3 loop: CASSTRDSRNQPQHF. The DNA sequence is TGTGCCAGCAGTACCCGGGACAGTCGGAATCAGCCCCAGCATTTT.